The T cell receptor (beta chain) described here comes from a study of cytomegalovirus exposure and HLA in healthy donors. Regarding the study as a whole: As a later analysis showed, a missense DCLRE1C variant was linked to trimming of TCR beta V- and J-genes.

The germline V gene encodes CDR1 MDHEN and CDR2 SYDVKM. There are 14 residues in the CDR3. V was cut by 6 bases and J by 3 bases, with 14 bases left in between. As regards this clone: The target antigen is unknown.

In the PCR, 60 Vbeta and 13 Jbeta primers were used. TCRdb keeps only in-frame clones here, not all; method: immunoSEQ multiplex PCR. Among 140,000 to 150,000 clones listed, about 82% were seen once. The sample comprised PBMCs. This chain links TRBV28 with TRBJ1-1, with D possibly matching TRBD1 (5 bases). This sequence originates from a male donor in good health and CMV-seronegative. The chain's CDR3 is CASRPGTEYTEAFF. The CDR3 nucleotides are TGTGCCAGCAGACCCGGGACTGAATACACTGAAGCTTTCTTT. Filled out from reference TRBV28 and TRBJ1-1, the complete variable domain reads DVKVTQSSRYLVKRTGEKVFLECVQDMDHENMFWYRQDPGLGLRLIYFSYDVKMKEKGDIPEGYSVSREKKERFSLILESASTNQTSMYLCASRPGTEYTEAFFGQGTRLTVV.